Listed here is a single T cell receptor beta chain. Its antigen is as yet unknown. These data come from a study of cytomegalovirus exposure and HLA in healthy donors. Points from the study as a whole: In a later analysis, HLA-associated TCR beta chains were more clonally expanded than equally common others. The study flagged fewer than 200 TCR beta chains as cytomegalovirus-associated. Earlier findings revealed that most TCR beta V segments proved productive either about 87% or about 30% of the time. HLA allele associations emerged for under 20,000 TCR beta sequences in a later analysis, at 0.05 false discovery rate.

The germline V gene encodes CDR1 SGHRS and CDR2 YFSETQ. V was trimmed by 3 bases and J by 3 bases, leaving 13 bases between them. The CDR3 loop spans 16 amino acids. PCR amplification relied on 60 Vbeta primers (plus 13 Jbeta primers). Measured with immunoSEQ multiplex PCR; TCRdb has only the in-frame clones, and not every one. There are tens of thousands of clones in the sample, with around 3.4% held by the top ten. The sequenced material came from PBMCs. The receptor was isolated from a man aged 35-49 years in good health and CMV-seronegative. The V gene is TRBV5-1, the J gene TRBJ2-6; D is unclear. CDR3 region: CASSYLGLGGANVLTF. In DNA form, the CDR3 reads TGCGCCAGCAGCTACCTTGGGCTCGGTGGGGCCAACGTCCTGACTTTC.